One and the same sample provided the 30 T cell receptor beta chains below, sequenced in a study of OX40 agonist ivuxolimab in advanced cancers. The repertoire was sequenced with immunoSEQ multiplex PCR; TCRdb's copy has only in-frame clones and lacks some. Here the sample spans around 86,000 clones, around 91% being singletons. The sample in question was CD4+ or CD8+ T cells sorted from blood, obtained in a trial of the OX40 agonist ivuxolimab. These receptors all stem from an adult with an advanced solid tumor such as melanoma, head and neck, liver or kidney cancer.

The chain is built from TRBV19 and TRBJ2-5, with D uncertain. CDR1 and CDR2 from the germline V gene are LNHDA and SQIVND (reference sequence). V dropped 6 bases and J dropped 6 bases, with 14 bases sitting between them. The CDR3 has 13 residues. CDR3 loop: CASSPVPGQTQYF. In nucleotides, the CDR3 is TGTGCCAGTAGCCCCGTCCCGGGTCAGACCCAGTACTTC.

The V call is TRBV2, the J call TRBJ1-3; the match to TRBD1 covers 7 bases. This CDR3 has 16 amino acids. J gave up 0 bases and V 6 bases, and 8 bases lay outside the gene matches. CDR1 and CDR2 (germline): SNHLY, FYNNEI. In DNA form, the CDR3 reads TGTGCCAGCAGGCTCAACAGGGGAATCTCTGGAAACACCATATATTTT. It encodes CASRLNRGISGNTIYF.

This clone was seen only a few times. The J gene is TRBJ2-1, the V gene TRBV20-1, with a possible D match to TRBD2 (6 bases). The germline V gene has CDR1 DFQATT and CDR2 SNEGSKA (reference sequence). The CDR3 loop spans 11 amino acids. Trimming cost V 3 bases and J 8 bases, with 8 bases left between them. The CDR3 is CSASGSYEQFF. The CDR3 DNA sequence: TGCAGTGCTAGCGGGAGCTATGAGCAGTTCTTC.

Written as DNA, the CDR3 is TGCAGTGCCAAATACAATGAAAAACTGTTTTTT. Its translation: CSAKYNEKLFF. The chain links TRBV20-1 to TRBJ1-4, with D unresolved. The ends were cut back, 6 bases at V and 5 bases at J, with 7 bases in the middle. The CDR3 has 11 amino acids. CDR1 and CDR2 from the germline V gene are DFQATT and SNEGSKA (reference sequence).

V and J are TRBV15 and TRBJ2-1; 9 nucleotides line up with TRBD2. The V and J ends lost 0 bases and 8 bases, in that order; junction bases with no gene match: 5. In germline, CDR1 is LNHNV, CDR2 YYDKDF (reference sequence). The CDR3 totals 15 residues. The CDR3 loop reads CATSRDSGRFDEQFF. CDR3 DNA: TGTGCCACCAGCAGAGACAGCGGGAGGTTTGATGAGCAGTTCTTC.

This rearrangement joins TRBV18 to TRBJ2-7; 8 positions match TRBD2. The CDR3 totals 16 residues. V was pared by 2 bases and J by 0 bases, with 6 bases of the junction left unmatched. Germline values: CDR1 KGHSH, CDR2 LQKENI. CDR3 sequence reads: CASSPGVAGSSYEQYF. The CDR3 DNA reads TGTGCCAGCTCACCAGGGGTAGCGGGAAGCTCCTACGAGCAGTACTTC. Together with reference TRBV18 and TRBJ2-7, the CDR3 gives the full variable domain: NAGVMQNPRHLVRRRGQEARLRCSPMKGHSHVYWYRQLPEEGLKFMVYLQKENIIDESGMPKERFSAEFPKEGPSILRIQQVVRGDSAAYFCASSPGVAGSSYEQYFGPGTRLTVT.

The rearrangement uses TRBV2 and TRBJ1-2; 8 bases align to TRBD1. The V segment lost 7 bases and the J segment 7 bases; nucleotides outside the gene matches: 14. Germline V CDR1 and CDR2: SNHLY, FYNNEI. This CDR3 is built from 15 residues. DNA of the CDR3: TGTGCCAGCACAACGGCTTCAGGGGGCGTCGGTGGCTACACCTTC. This translates into CASTTASGGVGGYTF. Full variable domain (remainder filled in from reference TRBV2 and TRBJ1-2): EPEVTQTPSHQVTQMGQEVILRCVPISNHLYFYWYRQILGQKVEFLVSFYNNEISEKSEIFDDQFSVERPDGSNFTLKIRSTKLEDSAMYFCASTTASGGVGGYTFGSGTRLTVV.

This clone showed up just once. The V gene is TRBV6-1, the J gene TRBJ2-3, with 14 bases aligning to TRBD2. Germline CDR1 is MNHNS and CDR2 is SASEGT. With 1 base clipped from V and 5 bases from J, the junction kept 8 bases outside the gene matches. CDR3 length equals 18 residues. The CDR3 nucleotides read TGTGCCAGCAGTGAAGATTTGGGGACTAGCGGGAGAAAAGATACGCAGTATTTT. Protein product: CASSEDLGTSGRKDTQYF.

The chain couples TRBV19 to TRBJ2-7; the match to TRBD2 covers 8 bases. CDR3 length: 14 residues. V dropped 6 bases and J dropped 3; count of bases not matched to a gene: 7. Germline-derived CDR1 and CDR2 are LNHDA and SQIVND (reference sequence). This chain's CDR3 is CASSRAGEIYEQYF. The CDR3, as DNA: TGTGCCAGTAGCCGAGCGGGAGAAATCTACGAGCAGTACTTC.

V usage is TRBV9 and J usage is TRBJ2-1; 7 bases match TRBD1. CDR1 SGDLS and CDR2 YYNGEE come from the germline V gene. V was clipped by 3 bases and J by 11 bases; unmatched bases: 14. The CDR3 contains 15 residues. CDR3 loop: CASSEAAGGISKQFF. CDR3 bases: TGTGCCAGCAGCGAGGCGGCAGGGGGAATCAGCAAGCAGTTCTTC.

A few counts support this clone. This rearrangement joins TRBV29-1 to TRBJ2-7, with a tentative D call TRBD1 (6 bases). The CDR3 length is 12 residues. V lost 5 bases, J lost 7 bases, and 15 bases lay in between. The germline CDR1 and CDR2 sequences are SQVTM and ANQGSEA. The DNA for the CDR3 is TGCAGCGTTCTGGTCAGGGGAAGGGAGCAGTACTTC. Its protein is CSVLVRGREQYF.

This sequence joins TRBV6-5 and TRBJ1-1; D is unresolved. Germline loops: CDR1 MNHEY, CDR2 SVGAGI. The length of the CDR3 is 13 residues. V was cut by 6 bases and J by 7 bases, with 15 bases left in between. This chain's CDR3 is CASSSLSQNEAFF. As DNA, the CDR3 is TGTGCCAGCAGCTCACTAAGCCAGAATGAAGCTTTCTTT.

The rearrangement links TRBV5-6 to TRBJ1-2, with 7 bases aligning to TRBD1. The J segment lost 0 bases and the V segment lost 4 bases, leaving 6 bases of the junction unmatched. CDR3 length equals 15 residues. Looked up from germline, CDR1 is SGHDT and CDR2 is YYEEEE. The CDR3 bases are TGTGCCAGCAGCCTGGACAGGACCACTAACTATGGCTACACCTTC. Translated, it gives CASSLDRTTNYGYTF.

CDR3 coding DNA: TGTGCCATAGGACAGGGTTCTCCCCACGAGCAGTACTTC. It yields the protein CAIGQGSPHEQYF. This chain links TRBV10-3 with TRBJ2-7, with TRBD1 matching over 8 bases. The CDR3 extends over 13 amino acids. Germline CDR1 ENHRY, CDR2 SYGVKD. V trimming: 9 bases; J trimming: 5 bases; junction bases outside the gene matches: 9.

J is TRBJ2-6 and V is TRBV7-9; TRBD1 aligns across 10 bases. Germline loops: CDR1 SEHNR, CDR2 FQNEAQ (reference sequence). The junction had 9 bases not matched to a gene; V was cut back by 10 bases and J by 0 bases. There are 17 residues in the CDR3. The CDR3 nucleotides read TGTGCCAAGGGTGGGACAGGGGTCTTCTCTGGGGCCAACGTCCTGACTTTC. This sequence encodes CAKGGTGVFSGANVLTF.

The rearrangement uses TRBV30 and TRBJ1-2; 7 bases are a match to TRBD1. The junction had 3 bases not matched to a gene; V was cut back by 1 base and J by 4 bases. Germline V gene lookup returns CDR1 GTSNPN and CDR2 SVGIG (reference sequence). This CDR3 region has 13 residues. The CDR3 DNA is TGTGCCTGGAGTGGTCAGGGGGGCTATGGCTACACCTTC. Translated: CAWSGQGGYGYTF.

The chain is built from TRBV5-1 and TRBJ2-1; 12 bases fit TRBD2. This CDR3 has 19 amino acids. V gave up 3 bases and J gave up 4 bases; unmatched junction bases: 14. Looked up from germline, CDR1 is SGHRS and CDR2 is YFSETQ. The CDR3 DNA follows: TGCGCCAGCAGCTCCCCCCCAGAAACTAGCGGGAGGATGTACAATGAGCAGTTCTTC. Protein sequence: CASSSPPETSGRMYNEQFF.

V gene TRBV27 combines with J gene TRBJ2-6; unclear D gene. Trimming left V 3 bases short and J 4 bases short, with 10 bases between. Germline V gene sequence: CDR1 MNHEY, CDR2 SMNVEV (reference sequence). The CDR3 has 15 residues. The CDR3 DNA reads TGTGCCAGCAGTTTGCAGGCGGCCGGGGCCAACGTCCTGACTTTC. It specifies CASSLQAAGANVLTF.

This chain joins TRBV6-1 and TRBJ2-7, with TRBD1 matching over 8 bases. V lost 7 bases and J lost 5; bases outside the gene matches: 7. This CDR3 is 13 amino acids long. CDR1 is MNHNS and CDR2 is SASEGT in the germline V gene. CDR3 DNA sequence: TGTGCCAGCAATTTCAGGGGGCCTGACGAGCAGTACTTC. Translating gives CASNFRGPDEQYF.

The chain combines TRBV6-5 with TRBJ1-2; 11 bases fit TRBD1. The J segment lost 4 bases and the V segment lost 2 bases, leaving 0 bases of the junction unmatched. Germline V gene sequence: CDR1 MNHEY, CDR2 SVGAGI. The CDR3 length is 14 residues. Here the CDR3 reads CASSYGTGGYGYTF. The CDR3 nucleotides read TGTGCCAGCAGTTACGGGACAGGGGGCTATGGCTACACCTTC.

This chain connects TRBV18 to TRBJ1-2; 11 nucleotides match TRBD1. This CDR3 spans 14 amino acids. CDR1 is KGHSH, CDR2 LQKENI, per germline. The junction had 3 bases not matched to a gene; V was cut back by 2 bases and J by 7 bases. CDR3 region: CASSPGQGAFGYTF. The CDR3 bases are TGTGCCAGCTCACCAGGACAGGGGGCGTTTGGCTACACCTTC.

The J gene is TRBJ1-1, the V gene TRBV15; D may be TRBD1 (5 bases). Trimming cost V 2 bases and J 0 bases, with 13 bases left between them. CDR1 and CDR2 (germline): LNHNV, YYDKDF (reference sequence). CDR3 length: 16 amino acids. The CDR3 DNA reads TGTGCCACCAGCAGACCCGGGACCGGGATGAACACTGAAGCTTTCTTT. It translates to CATSRPGTGMNTEAFF.

This clone was seen more than once but under ten times. The chain has TRBV29-1 and TRBJ1-2, with TRBD1 matching over 10 bases. V was clipped by 6 bases and J by 4 bases; unmatched bases: 5. The germline V gene has CDR1 SQVTM and CDR2 ANQGSEA. CDR3 size: 13 residues. In nucleotides, the CDR3 is TGCAGCGTGGGGGACAGGGGCAGCTATGGCTACACCTTC. The encoded protein is CSVGDRGSYGYTF.

The V gene is TRBV5-1, the J gene TRBJ2-7; TRBD1 is a possible D gene (5 bases). In germline, CDR1 is SGHRS, CDR2 YFSETQ. The CDR3 runs to 14 residues. V was pared by 3 bases and J by 3 bases, with 13 bases between. The DNA of the CDR3 is TGCGCCAGCAGCTCGCTCCAGGGTAACTACGAGCAGTACTTC. This codes for CASSSLQGNYEQYF.

This sequence joins TRBV5-1 and TRBJ2-6, with TRBD1 matching 10 bases. CDR1 and CDR2 (germline): SGHRS, YFSETQ. V was clipped by 2 bases and J by 0 bases; unmatched bases: 5. The CDR3 is 18 residues long. The CDR3 sequence is CASSFGTGVLSGANVLTF. The CDR3 nucleotides read TGCGCCAGCAGCTTCGGGACAGGGGTACTCTCTGGGGCCAACGTCCTGACTTTC.

CDR3 in DNA: TGTGCCAGTGCTAGGGAGGACAGCTCTGGGGCCAACGTCCTGACTTTC. Its protein is CASAREDSSGANVLTF. The chain combines TRBV19 with TRBJ2-6; D possibly matches TRBD1 or TRBD2 (6 bases each). The CDR3 totals 16 residues. CDR1 is LNHDA, CDR2 SQIVND, per germline (reference sequence). V lost 8 bases, J lost 0 bases, and 14 bases lay in between.

The chain recombines TRBV9 with TRBJ2-1; 12 bases map to TRBD2. The CDR3 is made up of 16 amino acids. Trimming at V came to 1 base and at J to 7 bases, leaving 6 bases not matched to a gene. Per germline, CDR1 SGDLS and CDR2 YYNGEE. The DNA for the CDR3 is TGTGCCAGCAGCGTACGACTAGCGGGAGTACTGAATGAGCAGTTCTTC. Translation: CASSVRLAGVLNEQFF.

The chain couples TRBV2 to TRBJ1-2, with D possibly being TRBD1 (6 bases). Germline V gene lookup returns CDR1 SNHLY and CDR2 FYNNEI. The CDR3 has 13 residues. The V and J ends lost 2 bases and 6 bases respectively, with 10 bases between them. CDR3 nucleotides: TGTGCCAGCAGTGAATGGGGGCGCAATGGCTACACCTTC. It translates to CASSEWGRNGYTF.

This clone came up a few times. The rearrangement links TRBV7-2 to TRBJ2-1; no clear D. The V and J ends lost 2 bases and 8 bases respectively, with 7 bases between them. Looked up from germline, CDR1 is SGHTA and CDR2 is FQGNSA. The CDR3 length is 12 residues. CDR3 DNA: TGTGCCAGCAGCTTAACTGGGGATGAGCAGTTCTTC. It is translated as CASSLTGDEQFF. Variable domain in full (rest from reference TRBV7-2 and TRBJ2-1): GAGVSQSPSNKVTEKGKDVELRCDPISGHTALYWYRQSLGQGLEFLIYFQGNSAPDKSGLPSDRFSAERTGGSVSTLTIQRTQQEDSAVYLCASSLTGDEQFFGPGTRLTVL.

The CDR3 DNA reads as TGTGCCAGTAGTGAAACAGGGGGCGCCTCCAATGAGCAGTTCTTC. Translated: CASSETGGASNEQFF. The chain combines TRBV19 with TRBJ2-1, with TRBD1 matching over 9 bases. The CDR3 has 15 residues. V was clipped by 5 bases and J by 6 bases; unmatched bases: 8. The germline gives CDR1 LNHDA, CDR2 SQIVND (reference sequence).